This TCR beta chain appears in the sequencing data of a study (dated by TCRdb to about 2016). About the investigation overall: The research examined where HIV persistence comes from in people whose immune systems controlled HIV infection without treatment.

Germline trimming: 2 bases from V, 4 bases from J; junction bases outside gene matches: 6. In the germline V gene, CDR1 corresponds to SGHDT and CDR2 to YYEEEE. The CDR3 holds 16 amino acids from the cysteine to the phenylalanine. The kept DNA is CDR3 alone, 48 bases in frame from the first base. Libraries were built with 5' RACE. The run used an Illumina HiSeq 2000. TCRdb reprocessing: public reads trimmed at Q25 with fastp, clones called with MiXCR, in-frame beta chains kept. Duplicate CDR3 protein sequences are folded into a single record with the most common DNA and genes. The sample profile shows hundreds of distinct CDR3 sequences; around 12% of them were found once. Of the sample, 16% falls within the top ten clones. The table lists this clonotype with a few counts. The target of this receptor is not known. The input lacks base qualities; no much larger clone sits a single base away.

The chain is encoded by TRBV5-6 joined to TRBJ2-1, with 10 middle bases fitting TRBD1. The receptor was isolated from a female donor with HIV. The sample was total memory T cells from blood PBMCs. The sample's cell subset or site label, in plain terms: transitional memory CD4+ T cells. The CDR3 protein: CASSFRQGAFYNEQFF. The DNA sequence follows: TGTGCCAGCAGCTTCCGACAGGGGGCCTTTTACAATGAGCAGTTCTTC.